Below are 3 T cell receptor beta chains sequenced from a single sample in a study of blood T cells in healthy people across ages. A second about 7 to 12 cycle PCR used barcoded and J-beta primers. TCRdb reanalysed the 5' RACE reads using MiXCR and keeps one entry per CDR3 protein. The table lists roughly 800,000 distinct CDR3 sequences, about 36% of them singletons. The sample was blood. These receptors originate from a man between 18 and 35 years old in good health.

The chain links TRBV6-5 to TRBJ1-2, with TRBD1 matching 7 bases. Germline V gene data show CDR1 as MNHEY and CDR2 as SVGAGI. The CDR3 sequence is 14 residues long. V lost 6 bases and J lost 4; bases outside the gene matches: 8. The CDR3 here is CASRPTGTVYGYTF. CDR3 in DNA: TGTGCCAGCAGGCCAACCGGGACAGTCTATGGCTACACCTTC.

This rearrangement joins TRBV7-9 to TRBJ1-4; possible D gene TRBD1, 6 bases. There are 15 residues in the CDR3. CDR1 is SEHNR and CDR2 is FQNEAQ in the germline V gene (reference sequence). V lost 5 bases, J lost 0 bases, and 10 bases lay in between. CDR3 sequence: CASSLRGPTNEKLFF. The CDR3 coding sequence is TGTGCCAGCAGCCTACGGGGGCCAACTAATGAAAAACTGTTTTTT.

V usage is TRBV12-3 or TRBV12-4 and J usage is TRBJ2-5; 10 bases are a match to TRBD1. Trimming cost V 6 bases and J 6 bases; bases outside gene matches: 4. This CDR3 comprises 13 residues. The DNA for the CDR3 is TGTGCCAGCAGCCCGGGACAGGGGAAGACCCAGTACTTC. It is translated as CASSPGQGKTQYF.